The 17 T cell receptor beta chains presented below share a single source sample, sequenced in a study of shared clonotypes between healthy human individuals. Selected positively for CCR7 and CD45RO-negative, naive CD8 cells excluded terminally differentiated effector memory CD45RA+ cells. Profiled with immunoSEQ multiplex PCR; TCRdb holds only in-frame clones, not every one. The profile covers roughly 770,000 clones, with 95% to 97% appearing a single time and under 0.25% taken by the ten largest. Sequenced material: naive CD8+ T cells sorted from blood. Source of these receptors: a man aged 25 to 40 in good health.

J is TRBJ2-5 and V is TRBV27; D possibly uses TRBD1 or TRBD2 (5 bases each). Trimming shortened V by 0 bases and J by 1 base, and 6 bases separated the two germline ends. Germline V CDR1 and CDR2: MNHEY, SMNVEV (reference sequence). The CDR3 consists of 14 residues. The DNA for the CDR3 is TGTGCCAGCAGTTTATCCGGGACCCAAGAGACCCAGTACTTC. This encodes CASSLSGTQETQYF.

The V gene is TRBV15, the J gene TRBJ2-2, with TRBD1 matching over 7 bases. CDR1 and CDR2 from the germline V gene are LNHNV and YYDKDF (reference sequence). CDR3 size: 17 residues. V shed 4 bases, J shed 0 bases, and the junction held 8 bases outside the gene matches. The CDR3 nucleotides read TGTGCCACCAGCACCCTCTCCAGGGGGTCGAACACCGGGGAGCTGTTTTTT. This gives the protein CATSTLSRGSNTGELFF.

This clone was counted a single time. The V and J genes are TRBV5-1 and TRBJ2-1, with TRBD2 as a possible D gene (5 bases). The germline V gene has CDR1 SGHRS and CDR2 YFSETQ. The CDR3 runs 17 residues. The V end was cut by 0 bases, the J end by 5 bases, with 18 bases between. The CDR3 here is CASSLEAVVADHNEQFF. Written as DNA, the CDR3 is TGCGCCAGCAGCTTGGAAGCGGTGGTTGCTGATCACAATGAGCAGTTCTTC.

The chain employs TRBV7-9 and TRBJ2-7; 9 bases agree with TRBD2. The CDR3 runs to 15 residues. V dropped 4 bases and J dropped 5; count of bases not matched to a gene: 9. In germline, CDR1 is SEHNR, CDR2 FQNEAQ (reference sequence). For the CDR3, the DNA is TGTGCCAGCAGCTCGTTTAGCGGGAGTTTTCACGAGCAGTACTTC. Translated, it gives CASSSFSGSFHEQYF.

Here the CDR3 DNA reads TGTGCCAGCAGCTCGACACCTTTGGACGGCTACACCTTC. Residues: CASSSTPLDGYTF. V gene TRBV7-3 combines with J gene TRBJ1-2; no reliable D call. This CDR3 has 13 residues. The germline V gene encodes CDR1 SGHTA and CDR2 FQGTGA. Trimming took 4 bases from V and 8 from J, leaving 14 bases between them.

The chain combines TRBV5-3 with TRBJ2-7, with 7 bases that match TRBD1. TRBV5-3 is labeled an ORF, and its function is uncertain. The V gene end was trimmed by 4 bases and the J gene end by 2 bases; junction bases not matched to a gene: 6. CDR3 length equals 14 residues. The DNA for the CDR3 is TGTGCCAGAAGCCTAGGGACAGTGCCCTACGAGCAGTACTTC. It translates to CARSLGTVPYEQYF.

The CDR3 here is CASMERLGRREQYF. The DNA for the CDR3 is TGTGCCAGCATGGAACGTTTAGGCCGCCGCGAGCAGTACTTC. V is TRBV2 and J is TRBJ2-7; no reliable D call. The CDR3 contains 14 residues. Trimming removed 7 bases from V and 6 bases from J, with 19 bases in between. Per germline, CDR1 SNHLY and CDR2 FYNNEI.

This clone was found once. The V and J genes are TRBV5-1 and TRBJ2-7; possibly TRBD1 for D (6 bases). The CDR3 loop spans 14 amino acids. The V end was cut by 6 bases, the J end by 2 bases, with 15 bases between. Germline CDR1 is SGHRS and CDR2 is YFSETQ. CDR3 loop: CASTPEQGTYEQYF. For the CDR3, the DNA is TGCGCCAGCACCCCCGAACAGGGAACCTACGAGCAGTACTTC.

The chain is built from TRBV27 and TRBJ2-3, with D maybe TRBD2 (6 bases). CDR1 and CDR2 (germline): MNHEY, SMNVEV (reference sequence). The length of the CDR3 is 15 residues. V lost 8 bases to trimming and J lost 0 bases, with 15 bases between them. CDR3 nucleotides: TGTGCCAGCGGTGAGACTAGTCCTAGCACAGATACGCAGTATTTT. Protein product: CASGETSPSTDTQYF.

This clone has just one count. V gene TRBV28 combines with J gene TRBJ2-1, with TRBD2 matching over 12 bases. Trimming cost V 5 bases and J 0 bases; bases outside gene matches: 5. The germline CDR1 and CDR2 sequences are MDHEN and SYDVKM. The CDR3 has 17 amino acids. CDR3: CASSPRTSGTSYNEQFF. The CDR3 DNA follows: TGTGCCAGCAGTCCTCGGACTAGCGGGACCTCCTACAATGAGCAGTTCTTC.

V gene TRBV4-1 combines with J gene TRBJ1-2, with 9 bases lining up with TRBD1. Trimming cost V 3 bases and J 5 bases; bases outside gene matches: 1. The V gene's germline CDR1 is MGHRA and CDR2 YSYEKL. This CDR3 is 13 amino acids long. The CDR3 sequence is CASSHGTGYGYTF. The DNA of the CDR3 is TGCGCCAGCAGCCATGGGACAGGGTATGGCTACACCTTC.

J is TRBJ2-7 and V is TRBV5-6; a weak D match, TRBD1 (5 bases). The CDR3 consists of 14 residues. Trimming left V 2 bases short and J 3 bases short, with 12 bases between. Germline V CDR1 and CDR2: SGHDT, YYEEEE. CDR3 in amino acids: CASSFLFRDYEQYF. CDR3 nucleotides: TGTGCCAGCAGCTTTTTGTTCAGGGACTACGAGCAGTACTTC. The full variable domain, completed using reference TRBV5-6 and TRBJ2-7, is DAGVTQSPTHLIKTRGQQVTLRCSPKSGHDTVSWYQQALGQGPQFIFQYYEEEERQRGNFPDRFSGHQFPNYSSELNVNALLLGDSALYLCASSFLFRDYEQYFGPGTRLTVT.

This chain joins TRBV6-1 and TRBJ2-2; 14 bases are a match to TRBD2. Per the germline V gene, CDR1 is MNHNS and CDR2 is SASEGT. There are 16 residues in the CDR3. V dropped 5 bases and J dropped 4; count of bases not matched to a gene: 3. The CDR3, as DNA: TGTGCCAGCAGTAAAGGGACTAGCGGGAGCACCGGGGAGCTGTTTTTT. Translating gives CASSKGTSGSTGELFF.

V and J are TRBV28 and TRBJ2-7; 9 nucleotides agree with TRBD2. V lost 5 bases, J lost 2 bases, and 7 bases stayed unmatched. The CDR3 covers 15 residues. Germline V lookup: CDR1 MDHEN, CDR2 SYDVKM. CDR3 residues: CASSELASGTYEQYF. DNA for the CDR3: TGTGCCAGCAGTGAACTGGCTAGCGGGACCTACGAGCAGTACTTC. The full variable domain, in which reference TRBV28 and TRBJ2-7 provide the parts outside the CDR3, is DVKVTQSSRYLVKRTGEKVFLECVQDMDHENMFWYRQDPGLGLRLIYFSYDVKMKEKGDIPEGYSVSREKKERFSLILESASTNQTSMYLCASSELASGTYEQYFGPGTRLTVT.

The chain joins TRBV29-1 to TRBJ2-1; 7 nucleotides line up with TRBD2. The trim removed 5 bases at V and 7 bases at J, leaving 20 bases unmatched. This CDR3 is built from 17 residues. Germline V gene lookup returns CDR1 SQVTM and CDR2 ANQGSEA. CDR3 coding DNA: TGCAGCGTTCCTCGTTTGAGGGAGGGCCTCTTGTTGAATGAGCAGTTCTTC. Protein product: CSVPRLREGLLLNEQFF.

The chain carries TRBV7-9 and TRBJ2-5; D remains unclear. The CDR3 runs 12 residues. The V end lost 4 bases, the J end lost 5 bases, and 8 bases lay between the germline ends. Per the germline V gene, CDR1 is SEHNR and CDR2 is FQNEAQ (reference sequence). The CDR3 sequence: CASSYPIETQYF. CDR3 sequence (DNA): TGTGCCAGCAGCTACCCGATTGAGACCCAGTACTTC. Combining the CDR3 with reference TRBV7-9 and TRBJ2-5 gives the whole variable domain DTGVSQNPRHKITKRGQNVTFRCDPISEHNRLYWYRQTLGQGPEFLTYFQNEAQLEKSRLLSDRFSAERPKGSFSTLEIQRTEQGDSAMYLCASSYPIETQYFGPGTRLLVL.

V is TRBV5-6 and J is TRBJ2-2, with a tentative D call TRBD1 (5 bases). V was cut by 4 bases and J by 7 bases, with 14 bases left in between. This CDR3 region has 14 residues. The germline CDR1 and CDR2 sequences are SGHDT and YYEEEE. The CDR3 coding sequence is TGTGCCAGCAGCCTCAATGGGGCTGACGGGGAGCTGTTTTTT. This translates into CASSLNGADGELFF.